The entry that follows covers one T cell receptor beta chain sequence. This sample stems from a study of T cell changes during pregnancy in multiple sclerosis. The CDR3 spans 15 residues. CDR1 is MNHEY, CDR2 SMNVEV, per germline (reference sequence). Trimming took 5 bases from V and 4 from J, leaving 18 bases between them. Measured with immunoSEQ multiplex PCR; TCRdb has only the in-frame clones, and not every one. This table has about 83,000 clones, roughly 96% appearing once. The V gene is TRBV27, the J gene TRBJ2-7; TRBD1 might be the D (6 bases). Sample: peripheral blood, taken in the second trimester of pregnancy. The clonotype originates from a female donor with multiple sclerosis, enrolled in a pregnancy study. CDR3 residues: CASSDIQGALYEQYF. The CDR3 DNA reads as TGTGCCAGCAGTGATATACAGGGAGCCCTTTACGAGCAGTACTTC.